This T cell receptor beta chain was captured in a study of blood T cell repertoires in COVID-19. Study overall: Italy, Spain and the United States were the sources of the convalescent and acute COVID-19 samples. T cells, B-cell-depleted T cells, or PBMCs provided the cDNA or gDNA that served as material.

Original processing methods: Reference gene primers were amplified, and this amplification served to estimate nucleated cell counts. Assay used: immunoSEQ multiplex PCR; TCRdb lists only in-frame clones, some missing. The D gene and trimming were derived from the DNA, and the V and J assignments and clone size from that table. The sample lists fewer than 85,000 clones; over 60% were seen once. The clonotype comes from a woman aged 80 or over with active or convalescent COVID-19. Specimen: peripheral blood.

The CDR3 here is CASSYSTIPGHRYGYTF. The CDR3, as DNA: TGTGCCAGCAGTTACTCAACTATTCCGGGACATAGATATGGCTACACCTTC. The chain has TRBV6-2 or TRBV6-3 and TRBJ1-2; possible D gene TRBD1, 6 bases. The V gene lost 0 bases and the J gene lost 5 bases, with 19 bases spanning the gap. Germline CDR1 reads MNHEY; CDR2 reads SVGEGT. The CDR3 sequence is 17 residues long.